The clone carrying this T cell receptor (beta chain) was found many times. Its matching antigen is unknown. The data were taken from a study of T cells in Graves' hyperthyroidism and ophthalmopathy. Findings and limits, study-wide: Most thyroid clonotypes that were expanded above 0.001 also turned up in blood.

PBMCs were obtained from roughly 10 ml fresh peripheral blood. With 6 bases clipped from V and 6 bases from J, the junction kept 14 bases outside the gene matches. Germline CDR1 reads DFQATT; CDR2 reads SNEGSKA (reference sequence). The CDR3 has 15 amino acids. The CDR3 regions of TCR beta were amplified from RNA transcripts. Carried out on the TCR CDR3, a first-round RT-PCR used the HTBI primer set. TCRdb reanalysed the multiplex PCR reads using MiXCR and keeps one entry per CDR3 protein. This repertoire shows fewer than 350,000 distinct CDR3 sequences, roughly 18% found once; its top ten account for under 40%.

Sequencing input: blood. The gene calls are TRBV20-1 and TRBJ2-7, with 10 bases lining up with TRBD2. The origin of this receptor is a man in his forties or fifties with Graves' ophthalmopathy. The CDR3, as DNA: TGCAGTGCGCAGCTAGCGGGAGCGATCCAACTCGAGCAGTACTTC. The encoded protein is CSAQLAGAIQLEQYF.